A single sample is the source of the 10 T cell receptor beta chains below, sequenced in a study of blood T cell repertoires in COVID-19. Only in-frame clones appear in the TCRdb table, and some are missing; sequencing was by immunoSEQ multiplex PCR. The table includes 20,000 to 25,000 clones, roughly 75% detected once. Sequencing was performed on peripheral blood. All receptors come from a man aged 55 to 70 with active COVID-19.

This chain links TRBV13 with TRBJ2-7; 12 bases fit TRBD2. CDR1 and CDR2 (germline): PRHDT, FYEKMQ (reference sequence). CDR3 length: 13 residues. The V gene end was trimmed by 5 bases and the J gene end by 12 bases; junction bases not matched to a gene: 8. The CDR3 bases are TGTGCCAGCAGCGAACGACTAGCGGGAGTTCCGTACTTC. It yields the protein CASSERLAGVPYF.

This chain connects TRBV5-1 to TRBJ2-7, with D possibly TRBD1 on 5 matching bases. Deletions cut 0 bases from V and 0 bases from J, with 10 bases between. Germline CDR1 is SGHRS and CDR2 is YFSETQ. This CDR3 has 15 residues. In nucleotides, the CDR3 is TGCGCCAGCAGCTTGGAGTGGGGCAGCTCCTACGAGCAGTACTTC. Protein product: CASSLEWGSSYEQYF.

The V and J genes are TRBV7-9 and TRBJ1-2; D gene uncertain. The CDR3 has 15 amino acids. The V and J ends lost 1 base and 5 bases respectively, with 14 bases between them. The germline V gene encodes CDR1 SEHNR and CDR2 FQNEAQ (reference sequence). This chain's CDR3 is CASSLDGSASYGYTF. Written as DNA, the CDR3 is TGTGCCAGCAGCTTAGATGGATCAGCGAGTTATGGCTACACCTTC.

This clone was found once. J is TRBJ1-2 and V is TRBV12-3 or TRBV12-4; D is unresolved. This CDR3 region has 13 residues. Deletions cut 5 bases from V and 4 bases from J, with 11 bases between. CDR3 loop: CASSRQSGYGYTF. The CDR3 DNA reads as TGTGCCAGCAGTCGACAAAGCGGCTATGGCTACACCTTC.

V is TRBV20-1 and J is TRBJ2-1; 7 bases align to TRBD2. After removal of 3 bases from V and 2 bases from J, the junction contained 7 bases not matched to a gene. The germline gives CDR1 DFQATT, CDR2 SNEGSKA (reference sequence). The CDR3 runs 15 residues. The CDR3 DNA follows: TGCAGTGCTAGTTTGGAGGGAGGGCCCTACAATGAGCAGTTCTTC. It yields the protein CSASLEGGPYNEQFF.

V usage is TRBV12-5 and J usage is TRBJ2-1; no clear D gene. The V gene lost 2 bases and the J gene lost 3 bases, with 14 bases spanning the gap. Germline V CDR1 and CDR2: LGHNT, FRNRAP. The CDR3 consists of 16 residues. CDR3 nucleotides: TGTGCTAGTGGTTTGTCCCTAAGCCCCCACTACAATGAGCAGTTCTTC. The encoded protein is CASGLSLSPHYNEQFF.

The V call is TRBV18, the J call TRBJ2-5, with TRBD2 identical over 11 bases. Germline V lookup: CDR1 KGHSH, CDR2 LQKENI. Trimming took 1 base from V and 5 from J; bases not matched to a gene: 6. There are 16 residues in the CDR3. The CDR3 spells CASSPLSGRVDETQYF. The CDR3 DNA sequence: TGTGCCAGCTCACCACTTAGCGGGAGGGTCGACGAGACCCAGTACTTC.

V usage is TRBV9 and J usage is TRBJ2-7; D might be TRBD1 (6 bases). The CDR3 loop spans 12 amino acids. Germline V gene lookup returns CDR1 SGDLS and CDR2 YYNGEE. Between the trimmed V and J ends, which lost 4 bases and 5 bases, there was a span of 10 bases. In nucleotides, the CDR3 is TGTGCCAGCAGCCCAACAGGGAACGAGCAGTACTTC. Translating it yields CASSPTGNEQYF. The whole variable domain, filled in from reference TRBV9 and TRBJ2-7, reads DSGVTQTPKHLITATGQRVTLRCSPRSGDLSVYWYQQSLDQGLQFLIQYYNGEERAKGNILERFSAQQFPDLHSELNLSSLELGDSALYFCASSPTGNEQYFGPGTRLTVT.

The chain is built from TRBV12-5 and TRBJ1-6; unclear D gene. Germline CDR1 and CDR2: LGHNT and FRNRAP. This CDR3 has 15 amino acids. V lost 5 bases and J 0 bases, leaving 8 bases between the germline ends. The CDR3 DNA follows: TGTGCTAGTGGTAGCGGTAGCTCCTATAATTCACCCCTCCACTTT. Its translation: CASGSGSSYNSPLHF.

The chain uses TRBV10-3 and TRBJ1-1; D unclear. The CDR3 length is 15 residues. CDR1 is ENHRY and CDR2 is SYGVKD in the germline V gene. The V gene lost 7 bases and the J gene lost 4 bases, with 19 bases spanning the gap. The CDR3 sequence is CAITREMGIGTEAFF. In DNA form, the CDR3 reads TGTGCCATCACCCGGGAGATGGGGATTGGCACTGAAGCTTTCTTT.